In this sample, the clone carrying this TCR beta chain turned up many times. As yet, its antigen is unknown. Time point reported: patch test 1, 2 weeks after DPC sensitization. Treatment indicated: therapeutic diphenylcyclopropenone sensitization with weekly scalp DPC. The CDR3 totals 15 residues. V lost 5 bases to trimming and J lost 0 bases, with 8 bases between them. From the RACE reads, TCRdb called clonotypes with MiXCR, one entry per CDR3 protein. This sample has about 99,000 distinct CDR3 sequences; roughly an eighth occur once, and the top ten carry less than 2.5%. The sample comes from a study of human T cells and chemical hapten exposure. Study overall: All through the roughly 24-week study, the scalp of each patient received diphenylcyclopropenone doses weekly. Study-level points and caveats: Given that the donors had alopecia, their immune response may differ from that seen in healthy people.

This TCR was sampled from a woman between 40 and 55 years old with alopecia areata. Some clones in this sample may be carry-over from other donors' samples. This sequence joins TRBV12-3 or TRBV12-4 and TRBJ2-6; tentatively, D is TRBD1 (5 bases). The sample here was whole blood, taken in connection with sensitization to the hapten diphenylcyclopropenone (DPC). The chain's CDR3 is CASSADSSGANVLTF. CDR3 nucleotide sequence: TGTGCCAGCAGTGCCGACAGCTCTGGGGCCAACGTCCTGACTTTC.